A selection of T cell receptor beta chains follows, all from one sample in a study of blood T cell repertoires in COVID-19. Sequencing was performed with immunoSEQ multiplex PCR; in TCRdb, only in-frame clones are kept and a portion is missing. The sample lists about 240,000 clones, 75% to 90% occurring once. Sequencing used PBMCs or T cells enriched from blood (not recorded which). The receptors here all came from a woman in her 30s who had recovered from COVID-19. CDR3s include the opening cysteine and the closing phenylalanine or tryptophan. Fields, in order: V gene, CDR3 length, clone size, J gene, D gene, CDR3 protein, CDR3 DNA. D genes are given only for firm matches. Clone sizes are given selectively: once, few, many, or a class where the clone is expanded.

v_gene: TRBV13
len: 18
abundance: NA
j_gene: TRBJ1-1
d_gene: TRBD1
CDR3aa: CASSPQLGTALPDTEAFF
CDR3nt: TGTGCCAGCAGCCCACAACTAGGGACAGCCCTCCCCGACACTGAAGCTTTCTTT

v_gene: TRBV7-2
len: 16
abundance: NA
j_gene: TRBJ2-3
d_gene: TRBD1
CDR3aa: CASSSDGTGRTDTQYF
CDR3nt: TGTGCCAGCAGCTCCGACGGGACAGGGAGAACAGATACGCAGTATTTT

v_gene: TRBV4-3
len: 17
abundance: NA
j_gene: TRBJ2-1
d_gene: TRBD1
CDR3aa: CASSQGIGTGINNEQFF
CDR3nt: TGCGCCAGCAGCCAAGGTATCGGGACAGGGATAAACAATGAGCAGTTCTTC

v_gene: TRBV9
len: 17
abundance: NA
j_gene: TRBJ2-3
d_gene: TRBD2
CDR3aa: CASSGRTSGTYTDTQYF
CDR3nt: TGTGCCAGCAGCGGACGGACTAGCGGGACTTACACAGATACGCAGTATTTT

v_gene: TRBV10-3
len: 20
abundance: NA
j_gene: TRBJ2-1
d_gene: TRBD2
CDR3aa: CAISESMMGLASSSYNEQFF
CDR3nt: TGTGCCATCAGTGAGTCAATGATGGGACTAGCGTCTTCCTCCTACAATGAGCAGTTCTTC

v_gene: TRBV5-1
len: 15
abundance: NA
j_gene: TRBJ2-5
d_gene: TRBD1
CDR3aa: CASSFNGDSQETQYF
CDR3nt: TGCGCCAGCAGCTTTAATGGGGACAGCCAAGAGACCCAGTACTTC

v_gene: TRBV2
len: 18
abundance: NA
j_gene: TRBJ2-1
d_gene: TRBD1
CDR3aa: CASSELLGTGGAENEQFF
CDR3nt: TGTGCCAGCAGTGAATTGTTGGGGACAGGGGGAGCGGAAAATGAGCAGTTCTTC

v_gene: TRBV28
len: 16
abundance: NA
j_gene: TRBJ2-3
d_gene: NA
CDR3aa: CASSLRRGKGTDTQYF
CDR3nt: TGTGCCAGCAGTTTGCGCCGCGGTAAGGGCACAGATACGCAGTATTTT

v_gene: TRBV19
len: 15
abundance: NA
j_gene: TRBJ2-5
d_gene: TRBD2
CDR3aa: CASRLGGLAGETQYF
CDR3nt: TGTGCCAGTCGACTCGGGGGTTTAGCGGGGGAGACCCAGTACTTC

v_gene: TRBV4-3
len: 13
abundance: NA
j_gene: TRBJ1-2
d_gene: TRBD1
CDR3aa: CASSQGTGNGYTF
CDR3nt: TGCGCCAGCAGCCAAGGGACAGGGAATGGCTACACCTTC

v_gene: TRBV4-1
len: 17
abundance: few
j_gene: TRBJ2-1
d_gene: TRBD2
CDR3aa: CASSHLGRREKGNEQFF
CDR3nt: TGCGCCAGCAGCCACCTCGGGAGGCGGGAGAAAGGCAATGAGCAGTTCTTC

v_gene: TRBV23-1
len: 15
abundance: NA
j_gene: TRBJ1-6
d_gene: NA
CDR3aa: CAGARRGSHNSPLHF
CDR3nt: TGCGCCGGCGCCCGAAGGGGCAGCCATAATTCACCCCTCCACTTT

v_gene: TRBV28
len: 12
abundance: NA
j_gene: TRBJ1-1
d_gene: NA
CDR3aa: CASSKPNTEAFF
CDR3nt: TGTGCCAGCAGCAAGCCTAACACTGAAGCTTTCTTT

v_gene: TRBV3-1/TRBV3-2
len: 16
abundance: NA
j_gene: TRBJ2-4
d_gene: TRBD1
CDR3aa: CASSLTAQGAGYIQYF
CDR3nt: TGTGCCAGCAGCCTTACGGCCCAGGGGGCGGGGTACATTCAGTACTTC

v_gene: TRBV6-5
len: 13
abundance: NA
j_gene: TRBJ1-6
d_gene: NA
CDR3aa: CAYLGGMMSPLHF
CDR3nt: TGTGCCTACCTCGGGGGGATGATGTCACCCCTCCACTTT